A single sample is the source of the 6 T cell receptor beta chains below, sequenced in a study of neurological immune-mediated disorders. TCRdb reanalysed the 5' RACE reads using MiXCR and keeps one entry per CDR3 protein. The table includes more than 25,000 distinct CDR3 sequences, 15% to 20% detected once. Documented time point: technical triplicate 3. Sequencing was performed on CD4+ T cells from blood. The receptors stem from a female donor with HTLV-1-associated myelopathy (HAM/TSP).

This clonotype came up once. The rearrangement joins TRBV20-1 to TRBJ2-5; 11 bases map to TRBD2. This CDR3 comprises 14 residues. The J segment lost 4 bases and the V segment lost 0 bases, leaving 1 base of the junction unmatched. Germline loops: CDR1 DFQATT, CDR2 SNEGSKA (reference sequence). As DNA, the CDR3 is TGCAGTGCTAGAGATAGCGGGGGGGCAGAGACCCAGTACTTC. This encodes CSARDSGGAETQYF.

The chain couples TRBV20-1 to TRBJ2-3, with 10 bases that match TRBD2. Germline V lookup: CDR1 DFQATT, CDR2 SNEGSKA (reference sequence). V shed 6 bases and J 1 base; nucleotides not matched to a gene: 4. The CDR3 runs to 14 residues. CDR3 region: CSALLAGRTDTQYF. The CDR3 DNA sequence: TGCAGTGCCCTACTAGCGGGGCGCACAGATACGCAGTATTTT.

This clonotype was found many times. The CDR3 region has the DNA TGTGCCAGCAGCCCTCGTTTCGCCCAGTACTTC. Protein product: CASSPRFAQYF. The chain employs TRBV7-8 and TRBJ2-5, with unresolved D. V was pared by 5 bases and J by 9 bases, with 10 bases between. CDR3 size: 11 residues. The germline V gene encodes CDR1 SGHVS and CDR2 FQNEAQ.

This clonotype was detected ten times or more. CDR3 nucleotides: TGTGCCAGCAGCTCAGTTTCGGACCCCTTCTACGAGCAGTACTTC. Protein: CASSSVSDPFYEQYF. The chain links TRBV7-2 to TRBJ2-7; no definite D call. The CDR3 spans 15 residues. Looked up from germline, CDR1 is SGHTA and CDR2 is FQGNSA. V dropped 4 bases and J dropped 3 bases, with 16 bases sitting between them.

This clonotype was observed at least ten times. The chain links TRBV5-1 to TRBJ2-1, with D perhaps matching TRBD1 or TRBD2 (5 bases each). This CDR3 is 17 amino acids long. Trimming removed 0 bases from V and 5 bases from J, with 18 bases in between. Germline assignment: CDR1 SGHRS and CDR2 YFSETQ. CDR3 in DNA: TGCGCCAGCAGCTTGGCGCATGGGGCGGAGGTGCACAATGAGCAGTTCTTC. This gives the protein CASSLAHGAEVHNEQFF. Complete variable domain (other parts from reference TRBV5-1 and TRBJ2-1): KAGVTQTPRYLIKTRGQQVTLSCSPISGHRSVSWYQQTPGQGLQFLFEYFSETQRNKGNFPGRFSGRQFSNSRSEMNVSTLELGDSALYLCASSLAHGAEVHNEQFFGPGTRLTVL.

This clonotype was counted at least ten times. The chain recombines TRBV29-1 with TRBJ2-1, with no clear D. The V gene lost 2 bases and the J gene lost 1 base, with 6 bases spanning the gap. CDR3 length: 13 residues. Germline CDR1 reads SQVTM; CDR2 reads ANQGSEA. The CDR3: CSVENSSYNEQFF. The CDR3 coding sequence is TGCAGCGTTGAAAACAGTTCCTACAATGAGCAGTTCTTC.